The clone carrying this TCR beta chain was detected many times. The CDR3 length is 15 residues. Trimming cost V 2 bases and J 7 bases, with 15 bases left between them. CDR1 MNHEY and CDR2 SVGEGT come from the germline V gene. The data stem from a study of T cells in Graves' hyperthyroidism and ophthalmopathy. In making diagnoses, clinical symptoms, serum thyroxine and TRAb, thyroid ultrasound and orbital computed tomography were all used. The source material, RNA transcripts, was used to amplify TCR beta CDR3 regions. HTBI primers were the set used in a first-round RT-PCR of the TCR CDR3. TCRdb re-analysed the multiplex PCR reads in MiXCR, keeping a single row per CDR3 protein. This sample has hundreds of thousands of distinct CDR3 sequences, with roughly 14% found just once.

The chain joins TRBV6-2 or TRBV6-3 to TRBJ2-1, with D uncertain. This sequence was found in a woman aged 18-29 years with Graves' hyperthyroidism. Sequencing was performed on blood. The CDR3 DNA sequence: TGTGCCAGCAGTTACGTATCATCCACACGAAATGAGCAGTTCTTC. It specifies CASSYVSSTRNEQFF.